This T cell receptor (beta chain) is drawn from a study of OX40 agonist ivuxolimab in advanced cancers. Whole-study context: Anti-PD-1, anti-PD-L1 or anti-CTLA-4 therapy given earlier was allowed, and 40% had some.

Profiled with immunoSEQ multiplex PCR; TCRdb holds only in-frame clones, not every one. This table has roughly 100,000 clones, 90% appearing once. Patients were ineligible given autoimmune disease history or systemic immunosuppression. The CDR3 length is 16 residues. Trimming cost V 3 bases and J 0 bases, with 13 bases left between them. Germline V gene sequence: CDR1 SGHRS, CDR2 YFSETQ. V gene TRBV5-1 combines with J gene TRBJ1-3; perhaps TRBD1 as D (6 bases). The source is an adult with an advanced solid tumor such as melanoma, head and neck, liver or kidney cancer. The sample was CD4+ or CD8+ T cells sorted from blood, taken in a trial of the OX40 agonist ivuxolimab. The chain's CDR3 is CASSSTTGFSGNTIYF. The CDR3 DNA reads TGCGCCAGCAGCTCCACAACAGGGTTCTCTGGAAACACCATATATTTT. Complete variable domain (other parts from reference TRBV5-1 and TRBJ1-3): KAGVTQTPRYLIKTRGQQVTLSCSPISGHRSVSWYQQTPGQGLQFLFEYFSETQRNKGNFPGRFSGRQFSNSRSEMNVSTLELGDSALYLCASSSTTGFSGNTIYFGEGSWLTVV.